What follows are 31 T cell receptor beta chains derived from one specimen sequenced in a study of identical twins. TCRdb processed the 5' RACE reads anew with MiXCR; each CDR3 protein has one entry. The profile shows under 300,000 distinct CDR3 sequences, approximately 11% of them singletons. These same data were also listed under a study on yellow fever vaccine responses in identical twins.

Specimen: memory (CD45RO+) T cells sorted from blood. These receptors all stem from a woman aged 18-30 years in good health.

The genes are TRBV4-1 and TRBJ2-5; tentatively, D is TRBD2 (6 bases). Trimming stripped 1 base from V and 5 bases from J, with 11 bases between. There are 14 residues in the CDR3. Germline assignment: CDR1 MGHRA and CDR2 YSYEKL. CDR3 sequence: CASSQASGVETQYF. The CDR3 bases are TGCGCCAGCAGCCAAGCGTCGGGGGTTGAGACCCAGTACTTC.

The V gene is TRBV9, the J gene TRBJ2-3; 13 bases map to TRBD2. V lost 4 bases to trimming and J lost 4 bases; unmatched junction nucleotides: 9. The CDR3 contains 17 residues. The germline CDR1 and CDR2 sequences are SGDLS and YYNGEE. CDR3 loop: CASSPRGTSGVADTQYF. CDR3 DNA: TGTGCCAGCAGCCCCAGGGGGACTAGCGGGGTGGCAGATACGCAGTATTTT.

Only a few counts were recorded for this clonotype. This chain connects TRBV9 to TRBJ1-4, with 7 bases fitting TRBD1. The CDR3 contains 15 residues. Germline loops: CDR1 SGDLS, CDR2 YYNGEE. Germline trimming cut 4 bases from V and 0 bases from J; bases unmatched to any gene: 3. As DNA, the CDR3 is TGTGCCAGCAGCCTAGGACAGGCAACTAATGAAAAACTGTTTTTT. Translation: CASSLGQATNEKLFF.

The CDR3 region is CSAARGLSEKLFF. In nucleotides, the CDR3 is TGCAGTGCCGCCAGGGGGCTCTCTGAAAAACTGTTTTTT. This rearrangement joins TRBV20-1 to TRBJ1-4, with TRBD1 matching over 8 bases. This CDR3 has 13 amino acids. Germline-derived CDR1 and CDR2 are DFQATT and SNEGSKA (reference sequence). J was trimmed by 7 bases and V by 6 bases; bases with no gene match: 7.

The chain carries TRBV30 and TRBJ2-3, with 9 bases that match TRBD2. With V trimmed by 0 bases and J by 10 bases, 8 bases remained unmatched. The CDR3 covers 14 residues. Germline CDR1 is GTSNPN and CDR2 is SVGIG (reference sequence). The CDR3 DNA sequence: TGTGCCTGGAGTGTACGTCTAGCGGGGCATCCGCAGTATTTT. Translation gives CAWSVRLAGHPQYF.

This clonotype was counted a few times. The chain links TRBV20-1 to TRBJ2-7; TRBD1 or TRBD2 may be the D gene (6 bases each). The length of the CDR3 is 14 residues. Germline-derived CDR1 and CDR2 are DFQATT and SNEGSKA (reference sequence). V was cut by 3 bases and J by 0 bases, with 12 bases left in between. The CDR3 is CSASGGRSSYEQYF. In nucleotides, the CDR3 is TGCAGTGCTAGTGGGGGGCGGAGCTCCTACGAGCAGTACTTC.

This clonotype has only a few counts. The chain uses TRBV6-5 and TRBJ1-3; 7 bases agree with TRBD1. Germline lookup yields CDR1 MNHEY and CDR2 SVGAGI. J gave up 7 bases and V 0 bases, and 15 bases lay outside the gene matches. This CDR3 region has 18 residues. Written as DNA, the CDR3 is TGTGCCAGCAGTTACTCGCCGCCGACAGGGAATTTGGGTAACACCATATATTTT. This codes for CASSYSPPTGNLGNTIYF.

This clonotype was detected a few times. The rearrangement joins TRBV27 to TRBJ1-5, with TRBD1 identical over 11 bases. There are 15 residues in the CDR3. The junction had 1 base not matched to a gene; V was cut back by 2 bases and J by 4 bases. Germline CDR1 reads MNHEY; CDR2 reads SMNVEV (reference sequence). The CDR3 is CASSLRDRGNQPQHF. Written as DNA, the CDR3 is TGTGCCAGCAGTTTACGGGACAGGGGGAATCAGCCCCAGCATTTT.

This clonotype occurred many times. The chain joins TRBV29-1 to TRBJ1-1; tentative D call: TRBD1 (5 bases). Germline V lookup: CDR1 SQVTM, CDR2 ANQGSEA. This CDR3 spans 13 amino acids. V was shortened by 1 base and J by 7 bases, with 13 bases between the two germline ends. The CDR3 DNA sequence: TGCAGCGTTGAAGCCAGGGTCGGGAGTGAAGCTTTCTTT. Translated, it gives CSVEARVGSEAFF.

This clonotype was observed a few times. The J gene is TRBJ2-2, the V gene TRBV6-2 or TRBV6-3, with 10 bases matching TRBD2. There are 16 residues in the CDR3. J was trimmed by 4 bases and V by 8 bases; bases with no gene match: 10. The germline V gene has CDR1 MNHEY and CDR2 SVGEGT. The CDR3 loop reads CASVLAGAVGTGELFF. The CDR3 DNA reads TGTGCCAGCGTCCTAGCGGGAGCGGTAGGCACCGGGGAGCTGTTTTTT.

This clonotype came up many times. The CDR3 coding sequence is TGCAGCGCGAACCGGCAGGGGACCACAGATACGCAGTATTTT. Protein: CSANRQGTTDTQYF. The genes are TRBV29-1 and TRBJ2-3; D might be TRBD1 (6 bases). V lost 7 bases and J 2 bases, leaving 16 bases between the germline ends. The CDR3 runs to 14 residues. In germline, CDR1 is SQVTM, CDR2 ANQGSEA.

V usage is TRBV4-3 and J usage is TRBJ2-7; 7 positions agree with TRBD2. The V gene end was trimmed by 0 bases and the J gene end by 10 bases; junction bases not matched to a gene: 6. From germline, CDR1 is LGHNA and CDR2 YSLEER. The CDR3 consists of 13 residues. CDR3 region: CASSQDKRGPQYF. CDR3 in DNA: TGCGCCAGCAGCCAAGATAAGCGGGGCCCCCAGTACTTC.

This clonotype was counted ten times or more. The V and J genes are TRBV7-2 and TRBJ2-4; tentatively, D is TRBD1 (6 bases). Deletions cut 4 bases from V and 0 bases from J, with 13 bases between. Germline V gene sequence: CDR1 SGHTA, CDR2 FQGNSA. The CDR3 is 16 amino acids. The CDR3 sequence: CASSSGQLLAKNIQYF. As DNA, the CDR3 is TGTGCCAGCAGCTCAGGACAGCTCCTAGCCAAAAACATTCAGTACTTC.

This clonotype was observed a few times. The chain couples TRBV11-1 to TRBJ2-7; 10 bases are shared with TRBD1. The CDR3 spans 15 residues. From germline, CDR1 is SGHAT and CDR2 FQDESV (reference sequence). V dropped 5 bases and J dropped 2; count of bases not matched to a gene: 6. The CDR3 region is CASSPGTGAAYEQYF. CDR3 in DNA: TGTGCCAGCAGCCCGGGGACAGGGGCGGCCTACGAGCAGTACTTC.

This clonotype occurred a few times. The chain joins TRBV24-1 to TRBJ1-5, with D possibly matching TRBD1 (5 bases). V was trimmed by 4 bases and J by 5 bases, leaving 14 bases between them. The CDR3 consists of 15 residues. Germline values: CDR1 KGHDR, CDR2 SFDVKD. The CDR3 nucleotides read TGTGCCACCAGTGAGAGGGGAAGGGAGTATCAGCCCCAGCATTTT. Protein: CATSERGREYQPQHF.

This clonotype was seen a few times. The V gene is TRBV2, the J gene TRBJ2-7; TRBD1 matches 9 bases. V shed 6 bases, J shed 2 bases, and the junction held 11 bases outside the gene matches. Germline V gene lookup returns CDR1 SNHLY and CDR2 FYNNEI. The CDR3 sequence is 16 residues long. DNA for the CDR3: TGTGCCAGCAGAGTTAATCCGGGACAGGGAACCTACGAGCAGTACTTC. It encodes CASRVNPGQGTYEQYF. Filled out from reference TRBV2 and TRBJ2-7, the complete variable domain reads EPEVTQTPSHQVTQMGQEVILRCVPISNHLYFYWYRQILGQKVEFLVSFYNNEISEKSEIFDDQFSVERPDGSNFTLKIRSTKLEDSAMYFCASRVNPGQGTYEQYFGPGTRLTVT.

This clonotype was observed a few times. V usage is TRBV11-2 and J usage is TRBJ2-2; D unresolved. The CDR3 is 14 amino acids. V was trimmed by 0 bases and J by 4 bases, leaving 6 bases between them. Germline V gene lookup returns CDR1 SGHAT and CDR2 FQNNGV. The DNA for the CDR3 is TGTGCCAGCAGCTTAGAAGCCTCCACCGGGGAGCTGTTTTTT. Residues: CASSLEASTGELFF.

This chain joins TRBV6-1 and TRBJ1-5; tentative D call: TRBD1 (5 bases). The V end was cut by 7 bases, the J end by 3 bases, with 10 bases between. Germline V gene sequence: CDR1 MNHNS, CDR2 SASEGT. CDR3 length equals 13 residues. The CDR3 region has the DNA TGTGCCAGCATCCGGGACGCCAATCAGCCCCAGCATTTT. This sequence encodes CASIRDANQPQHF.

A few counts support this clonotype. The DNA of the CDR3 is TGTGCCAGCAGGGCCGGGACCGGGGAGCTGTTTTTT. Amino acids: CASRAGTGELFF. The chain combines TRBV4-2 with TRBJ2-2; D gene unclear. This CDR3 has 12 residues. V lost 6 bases and J 5 bases, leaving 7 bases between the germline ends. CDR1 and CDR2 from the germline V gene are LGHNA and YNFKEQ.

This clonotype has ten or more counts. This chain uses TRBV12-3 or TRBV12-4 with TRBJ2-7, with a weak D call TRBD2 (5 bases). Trimming stripped 5 bases from V and 3 bases from J, with 11 bases between. This CDR3 comprises 13 residues. The CDR3 DNA reads as TGTGCCAGCAGTACTAGTAGTTACTACGAGCAGTACTTC. Translated, it gives CASSTSSYYEQYF.

The rearrangement joins TRBV5-1 to TRBJ1-6; 8 bases map to TRBD1. There are 15 residues in the CDR3. Losses at the gene ends were 3 bases for V and 8 bases for J; bases not matched to a gene: 7. Looked up from germline, CDR1 is SGHRS and CDR2 is YFSETQ. CDR3 sequence (DNA): TGCGCCAGCAGCTGGACAGGGAGTGGCGATTCACCCCTCCACTTT. Translation: CASSWTGSGDSPLHF.

This clonotype was found many times. The chain combines TRBV12-3 or TRBV12-4 with TRBJ1-1, with D possibly being TRBD1 (5 bases). The CDR3 is made up of 14 amino acids. V dropped 2 bases and J dropped 4 bases, with 11 bases sitting between them. For the CDR3, the DNA is TGTGCCAGCAGTTTAACAGGTAGCGCCACTGAAGCTTTCTTT. It translates to CASSLTGSATEAFF.

Ten or more counts support this clonotype. The chain employs TRBV5-1 and TRBJ1-4; D call uncertain. Trimming removed 3 bases from V and 5 bases from J, with 8 bases in between. CDR1 SGHRS and CDR2 YFSETQ come from the germline V gene. The length of the CDR3 is 13 residues. The CDR3 reads CASSSGQNEKLFF. The CDR3 DNA sequence: TGCGCCAGCAGCTCGGGTCAGAATGAAAAACTGTTTTTT.

This chain connects TRBV10-3 to TRBJ2-4; D might be TRBD1 (5 bases). V was pared by 8 bases and J by 0 bases, with 14 bases between. The germline V gene has CDR1 ENHRY and CDR2 SYGVKD. CDR3 length: 15 amino acids. The CDR3 coding sequence is TGTGCCATCTCGACAGACCCATTAGCCAAAAACATTCAGTACTTC. Its translation: CAISTDPLAKNIQYF.

V usage is TRBV6-1 and J usage is TRBJ2-1; TRBD2 matches 7 bases. J was trimmed by 4 bases and V by 8 bases; bases with no gene match: 2. The germline CDR1 and CDR2 sequences are MNHNS and SASEGT. The CDR3 spans 12 residues. The CDR3 here is CASDSGYNEQFF. The CDR3 region has the DNA TGTGCCAGCGATAGCGGGTACAATGAGCAGTTCTTC.

The chain employs TRBV3-1 and TRBJ2-5; TRBD2 aligns across 10 bases. The CDR3 has 17 amino acids. With V trimmed by 3 bases and J by 3 bases, 10 bases remained unmatched. Per the germline V gene, CDR1 is LGHDT and CDR2 is YNNKEL (reference sequence). The CDR3 DNA sequence: TGTGCCAGCAGCCACACCAGACTAGCGGGCCCTAAAGAGACCCAGTACTTC. This sequence encodes CASSHTRLAGPKETQYF.

The rearrangement uses TRBV20-1 and TRBJ2-7; D perhaps matches TRBD1 (5 bases). CDR3 length: 14 amino acids. Trimming shortened V by 2 bases and J by 7 bases, and 18 bases separated the two germline ends. In germline, CDR1 is DFQATT, CDR2 SNEGSKA (reference sequence). The CDR3 DNA reads as TGCAGTGCTAGAATTGGGGCAGGTGTCAGTGAGCAGTACTTC. Translation gives CSARIGAGVSEQYF.

This clonotype was observed a few times. V usage is TRBV20-1 and J usage is TRBJ1-6; the D gene is possibly TRBD1 (5 bases). Trimming took 1 base from V and 5 from J, leaving 12 bases between them. The germline CDR1 and CDR2 sequences are DFQATT and SNEGSKA (reference sequence). The CDR3 contains 15 residues. In DNA, the CDR3 is TGCAGTGCTAGAGTAAGCGGGACTGATAATTCACCCCTCCACTTT. This sequence encodes CSARVSGTDNSPLHF.

The chain employs TRBV5-6 and TRBJ2-1; D may be TRBD2 (5 bases). This CDR3 has 13 amino acids. Germline V gene sequence: CDR1 SGHDT, CDR2 YYEEEE. Trimming took off 4 bases at V and 5 bases at J, with 10 bases between the two ends. The CDR3 bases are TGTGCCAGCAGCACTGGACTTCACAATGAGCAGTTCTTC. Translating it yields CASSTGLHNEQFF. Complete variable domain (other parts from reference TRBV5-6 and TRBJ2-1): DAGVTQSPTHLIKTRGQQVTLRCSPKSGHDTVSWYQQALGQGPQFIFQYYEEEERQRGNFPDRFSGHQFPNYSSELNVNALLLGDSALYLCASSTGLHNEQFFGPGTRLTVL.

This clonotype was observed many times. V gene TRBV20-1 combines with J gene TRBJ2-3; D is unclear. This CDR3 comprises 12 residues. V lost 6 bases and J lost 3, with 10 bases in between. The germline gives CDR1 DFQATT, CDR2 SNEGSKA (reference sequence). The CDR3 nucleotides are TGCAGTGCCGTCCTTTTAACAGATACGCAGTATTTT. Protein: CSAVLLTDTQYF.

V gene TRBV5-1 combines with J gene TRBJ2-7, with D perhaps matching TRBD1 (5 bases). V lost 0 bases to trimming and J lost 3 bases, with 13 bases between them. Germline lookup yields CDR1 SGHRS and CDR2 YFSETQ. The CDR3 is made up of 15 amino acids. CDR3 protein: CASSLDPDQGYEQYF. The CDR3 nucleotides read TGCGCCAGCAGCTTGGACCCGGACCAGGGCTACGAGCAGTACTTC.